What follows is one TCR beta chain and its context. Sequenced by immunoSEQ multiplex PCR; TCRdb stores in-frame clones only, minus some. The sample lists 80,000 to 100,000 clones; more than 70% were seen once. The data belong to a study of T cell responses to AZD1222 COVID-19 vaccine. V lost 6 bases and J lost 1; bases outside the gene matches: 3. The CDR3 is 16 amino acids. Germline CDR1 WNHNN, CDR2 SYGVQD (reference sequence). V and J are TRBV10-1 and TRBJ2-3; TRBD2 agrees at 14 bases. The material was peripheral blood, obtained 28 days after the second AZD1222 dose. The TCR was taken from an adult who received the AZD1222 COVID-19 vaccine. The CDR3 DNA sequence: TGCGCCAGCAGCGAGGGACTAGCGGGGGGCACAGATACGCAGTATTTT. This gives the protein CASSEGLAGGTDTQYF.